This TCR beta chain was recovered during a study of T cells in localized non-small cell lung cancer. V trimming: 8 bases; J trimming: 3 bases; junction bases outside the gene matches: 8. Per the germline V gene, CDR1 is MNHNS and CDR2 is SASEGT. The CDR3 loop spans 14 amino acids. The protocol was immunoSEQ multiplex PCR, while the TCRdb copy is restricted to in-frame clones and leaves out a portion. The repertoire holds about 82,000 clones, around 80% seen once, with roughly 19% in the top ten. The rearrangement uses TRBV6-1 and TRBJ2-7; 9 bases align to TRBD1. The TCR originated in a man between 40 and 70 years old with stage II squamous cell lung carcinoma. This material consisted of PBMCs, taken before any cancer treatment. As DNA, the CDR3 is TGTGCCAGCTTCTCGAACAGGGGGCTCTACGAGCAGTACTTC. Amino acids: CASFSNRGLYEQYF.